This T cell receptor (beta chain) was captured by sequencing in a study of T cell responses to AZD1222 COVID-19 vaccine. Assay used: immunoSEQ multiplex PCR; TCRdb lists only in-frame clones, some missing. Here the sample spans approximately 150,000 clones, 90% being singletons. Both about-4-week and about-12-week second-dose recipients were combined. The length of the CDR3 is 15 residues. Trimming left V 0 bases short and J 3 bases short, with 12 bases between. Germline V gives CDR1 SGDLS, CDR2 YYNGEE. This chain connects TRBV9 to TRBJ1-2, with a weak D call TRBD1 (6 bases). This receptor was identified in an adult who received the AZD1222 COVID-19 vaccine. Material: peripheral blood, obtained 28 days after the second AZD1222 dose. CDR3 nucleotides: TGTGCCAGCAGCGTAGATGTTCGGACAGACTATGGCTACACCTTC. Protein product: CASSVDVRTDYGYTF.